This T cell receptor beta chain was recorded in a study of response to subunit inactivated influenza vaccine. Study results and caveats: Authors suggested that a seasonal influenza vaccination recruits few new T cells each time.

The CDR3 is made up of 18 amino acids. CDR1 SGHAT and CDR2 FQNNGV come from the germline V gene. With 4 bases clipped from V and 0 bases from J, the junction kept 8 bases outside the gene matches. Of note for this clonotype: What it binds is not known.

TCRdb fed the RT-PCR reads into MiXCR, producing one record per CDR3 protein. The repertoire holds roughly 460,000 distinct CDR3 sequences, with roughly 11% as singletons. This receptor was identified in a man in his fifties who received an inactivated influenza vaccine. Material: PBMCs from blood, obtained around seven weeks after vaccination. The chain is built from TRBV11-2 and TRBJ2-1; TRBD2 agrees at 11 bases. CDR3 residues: CASSSGLAAFFSYNEQFF. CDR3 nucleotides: TGTGCCAGCAGCTCGGGACTAGCGGCCTTTTTCTCCTACAATGAGCAGTTCTTC. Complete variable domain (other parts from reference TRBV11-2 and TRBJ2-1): EAGVAQSPRYKIIEKRQSVAFWCNPISGHATLYWYQQILGQGPKLLIQFQNNGVVDDSQLPKDRFSAERLKGVDSTLKIQPAKLEDSAVYLCASSSGLAAFFSYNEQFFGPGTRLTVL.